This T cell receptor beta chain was sequenced in a study of cytomegalovirus exposure and HLA in healthy donors. Overall study findings and caveats: Published work reported that the classifier diagnosed cytomegalovirus status with high specificity and sensitivity. TCR beta sequences reportedly predicted the HLA-A and HLA-B alleles of most subjects accurately.

This clone was counted a few times. Its antigen is not identified. The CDR3 totals 15 residues. Germline loops: CDR1 LNHNV, CDR2 YYDKDF (reference sequence). Trimming pared 1 base from V and 6 bases from J, leaving 16 bases between. The PCR had 60 Vbeta and 13 Jbeta primers. The repertoire was sequenced with immunoSEQ multiplex PCR; TCRdb's copy has only in-frame clones and lacks some. The sample consists of about 130,000 clones, under 12% of them appearing once. Healthy individuals who donated bone marrow served as the donors. Material: PBMCs. This clonotype originated in a woman in her late teens or twenties in good health and CMV-seropositive. This chain uses TRBV15 with TRBJ2-7, with D possibly matching TRBD2 (5 bases). The DNA of the CDR3 is TGTGCCACCAGCAGAGCGTGGTCCGAGGGTTCCGAGCAGTACTTC. The encoded protein is CATSRAWSEGSEQYF.